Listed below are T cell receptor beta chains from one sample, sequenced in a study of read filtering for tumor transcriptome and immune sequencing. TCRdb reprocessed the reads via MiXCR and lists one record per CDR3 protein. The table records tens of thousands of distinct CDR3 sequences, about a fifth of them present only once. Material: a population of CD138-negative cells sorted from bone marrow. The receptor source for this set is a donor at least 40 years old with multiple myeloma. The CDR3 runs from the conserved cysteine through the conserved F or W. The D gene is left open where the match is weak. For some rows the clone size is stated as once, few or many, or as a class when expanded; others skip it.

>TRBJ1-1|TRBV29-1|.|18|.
CGASGTRTDNLMNTEAFF
TGCGGCGCTTCCGGGACACGGACGGACAATCTCATGAACACTGAAGCTTTCTTT
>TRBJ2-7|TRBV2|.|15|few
CASSEIWGRASEQYF
TGTGCCAGCAGTGAGATATGGGGAAGGGCCTCCGAGCAGTACTTC
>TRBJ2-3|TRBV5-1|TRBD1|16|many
CASSSWDRDLGDTQYF
TGCGCCAGCAGCTCCTGGGACAGGGATCTCGGGGATACGCAGTATTTT
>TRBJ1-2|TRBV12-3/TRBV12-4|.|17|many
CASGERGSAGGFDGYTF
TGTGCCAGCGGGGAAAGAGGGTCAGCCGGAGGATTCGATGGCTACACCTTC
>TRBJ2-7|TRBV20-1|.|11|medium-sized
CSAPSFSEQYF
TGCAGTGCTCCTAGCTTTTCCGAGCAGTACTTC
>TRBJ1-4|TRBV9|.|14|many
CASSVGGINEKLFF
TGTGCCAGCAGCGTAGGGGGAATTAATGAAAAACTGTTTTTT
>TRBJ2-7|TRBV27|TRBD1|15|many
CASSLVTGGAYEQYF
TGTGCCAGCAGTTTAGTGACAGGGGGTGCCTACGAGCAGTACTTC
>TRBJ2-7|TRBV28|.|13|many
CASSSLRGFEQYF
TGTGCCAGCAGTTCCCTGAGAGGGTTCGAGCAGTACTTC
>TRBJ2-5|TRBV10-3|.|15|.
CAISDVLARQEAQYF
TGTGCCATCAGTGATGTTCTGGCTCGGCAAGAGGCCCAATACTTC
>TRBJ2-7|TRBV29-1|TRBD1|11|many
CSVLGTGEQYF
TGCAGCGTCCTCGGGACAGGCGAGCAGTACTTC
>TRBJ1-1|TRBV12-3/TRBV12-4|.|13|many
CASSLSSDTEAFF
TGTGCCAGCAGTTTATCCTCGGACACTGAAGCTTTCTTT
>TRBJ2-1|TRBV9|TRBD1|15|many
CASSQRTGGYNEQFF
TGTGCCAGCAGCCAGCGGACAGGGGGCTACAATGAGCAGTTCTTC
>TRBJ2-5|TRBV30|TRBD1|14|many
CAWSMDRLLETQYF
TGTGCCTGGAGTATGGACAGGTTACTAGAGACCCAGTACTTC
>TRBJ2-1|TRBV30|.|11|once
CDWIPDNGQFF
TGTGACTGGATCCCGGACAATGGGCAGTTCTTC
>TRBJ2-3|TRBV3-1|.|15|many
CASSRSLTSADTQYF
TGTGCCAGCAGCCGGAGCCTGACCTCAGCCGATACGCAGTATTTT
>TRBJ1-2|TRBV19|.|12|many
CASSKTDFGYTF
TGTGCCAGTAGTAAAACAGATTTTGGCTACACCTTC
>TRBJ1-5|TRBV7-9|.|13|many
CASSEHGNQPQHF
TGTGCCAGCAGCGAACATGGCAATCAGCCCCAGCATTTT
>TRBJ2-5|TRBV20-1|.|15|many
CSARPGRNVQETQYF
TGCAGTGCTAGACCGGGACGGAATGTTCAAGAGACCCAGTACTTC
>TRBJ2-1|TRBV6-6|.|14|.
CASGWGAPPNEQFF
TGTGCCAGCGGTTGGGGGGCGCCCCCCAATGAGCAGTTCTTC
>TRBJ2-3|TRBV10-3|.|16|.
CAIGHPQDFRTDTQYF
TGTGCCATCGGTCACCCACAGGATTTCCGCACAGATACGCAGTATTTT
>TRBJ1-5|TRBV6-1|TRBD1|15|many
CASKRDRGAGQPQHF
TGTGCCAGCAAGAGAGACAGGGGCGCGGGTCAGCCCCAGCATTTT
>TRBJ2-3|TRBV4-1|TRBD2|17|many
CASSQVVIAGGADTQYF
TGCGCCAGCAGCCAAGTAGTGATAGCGGGGGGTGCAGATACGCAGTATTTT
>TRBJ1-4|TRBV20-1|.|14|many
CSAGIPGPNEKLFF
TGCAGTGCTGGGATCCCGGGTCCTAATGAAAAACTGTTTTTT
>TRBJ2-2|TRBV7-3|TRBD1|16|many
CASSLQGTANTGELFF
TGTGCCAGCAGCTTGCAAGGGACAGCGAACACCGGGGAGCTGTTTTTT
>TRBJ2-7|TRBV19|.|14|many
CASNEGRGSYEQYF
TGTGCCAGTAACGAGGGGCGCGGTTCCTACGAGCAGTACTTC
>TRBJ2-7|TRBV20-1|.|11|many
CSARRMGEQYF
TGCAGTGCTAGACGGATGGGGGAGCAGTACTTC
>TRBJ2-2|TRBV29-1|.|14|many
CSAFQGGRTGELFF
TGCAGCGCGTTCCAGGGAGGTCGAACCGGGGAGCTGTTTTTT
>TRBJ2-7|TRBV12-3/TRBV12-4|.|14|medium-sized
CASSLGRAGNEQYF
TGTGCCAGCAGTTTAGGCAGGGCTGGAAACGAGCAGTACTTC
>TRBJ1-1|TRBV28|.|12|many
CASRYRYTEAFF
TGTGCCAGCAGGTACCGGTACACTGAAGCTTTCTTT
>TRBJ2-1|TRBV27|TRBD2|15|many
CASSFGGGSYNEQFF
TGTGCCAGCAGTTTTGGGGGGGGATCCTACAATGAGCAGTTCTTC
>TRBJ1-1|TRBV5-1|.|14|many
CASSFQGIGAEAFF
TGCGCCAGCAGCTTTCAGGGGATAGGAGCTGAAGCTTTCTTT
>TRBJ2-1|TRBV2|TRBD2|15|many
CASSEGTSGYNEQFF
TGTGCCAGCAGTGAAGGTACTAGCGGCTACAATGAGCAGTTCTTC